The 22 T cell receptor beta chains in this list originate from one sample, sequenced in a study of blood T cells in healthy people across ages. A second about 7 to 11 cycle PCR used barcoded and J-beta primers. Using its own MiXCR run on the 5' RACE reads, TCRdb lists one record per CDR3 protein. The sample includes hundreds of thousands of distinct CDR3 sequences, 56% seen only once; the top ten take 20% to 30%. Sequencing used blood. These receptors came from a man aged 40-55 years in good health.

The CDR3 DNA sequence: TGTGCCAGCAGCTTATCGGGGGCTCGGGGCGAGCAGTACTTC. The encoded protein is CASSLSGARGEQYF. The chain couples TRBV7-2 to TRBJ2-7; D may match TRBD1 or TRBD2 (6 bases each). V was clipped by 2 bases and J by 6 bases, with 14 bases between them. The CDR3 consists of 14 residues. Germline V gene sequence: CDR1 SGHTA, CDR2 FQGNSA.

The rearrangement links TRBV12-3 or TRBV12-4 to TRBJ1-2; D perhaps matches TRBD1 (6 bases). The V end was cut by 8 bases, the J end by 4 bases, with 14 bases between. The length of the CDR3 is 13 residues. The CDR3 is CASAEDSTYGYTF. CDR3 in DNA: TGTGCCAGCGCCGAGGACAGCACCTATGGCTACACCTTC.

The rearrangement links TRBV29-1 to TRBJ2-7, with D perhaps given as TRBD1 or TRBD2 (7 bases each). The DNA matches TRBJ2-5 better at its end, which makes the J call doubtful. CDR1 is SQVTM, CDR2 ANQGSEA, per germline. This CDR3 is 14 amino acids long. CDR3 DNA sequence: TGCAGCGTTGAGGGAGGGGGCCTATATTTGACCCAGTACTTC. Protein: CSVEGGGLYLTQYF.

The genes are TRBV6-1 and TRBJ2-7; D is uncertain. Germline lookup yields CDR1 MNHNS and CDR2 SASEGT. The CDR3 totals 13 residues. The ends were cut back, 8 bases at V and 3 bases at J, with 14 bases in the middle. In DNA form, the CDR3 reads TGTGCCAGCTCGGACCTGATCCTCTACGAGCAGTACTTC. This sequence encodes CASSDLILYEQYF.

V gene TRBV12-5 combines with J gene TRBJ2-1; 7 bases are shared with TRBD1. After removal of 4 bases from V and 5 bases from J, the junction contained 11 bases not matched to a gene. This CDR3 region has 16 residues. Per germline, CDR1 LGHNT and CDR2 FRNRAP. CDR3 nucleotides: TGTGCTAGTGGTTCCCCGGAGACAGGGAACCACAATGAGCAGTTCTTC. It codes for CASGSPETGNHNEQFF.

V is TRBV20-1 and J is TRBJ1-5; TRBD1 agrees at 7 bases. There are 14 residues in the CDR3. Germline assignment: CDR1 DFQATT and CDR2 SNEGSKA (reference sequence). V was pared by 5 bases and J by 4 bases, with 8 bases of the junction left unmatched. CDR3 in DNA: TGCAGTGCTGTGACAGGGTTGGGAAATCAGCCCCAGCATTTT. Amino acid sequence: CSAVTGLGNQPQHF.

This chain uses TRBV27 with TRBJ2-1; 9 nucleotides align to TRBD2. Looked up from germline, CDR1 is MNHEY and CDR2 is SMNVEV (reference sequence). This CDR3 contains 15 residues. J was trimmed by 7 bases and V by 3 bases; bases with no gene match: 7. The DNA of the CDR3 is TGTGCCAGCAGTTTTGGCGGGGGGGCTAGGAATGAGCAGTTCTTC. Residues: CASSFGGGARNEQFF.

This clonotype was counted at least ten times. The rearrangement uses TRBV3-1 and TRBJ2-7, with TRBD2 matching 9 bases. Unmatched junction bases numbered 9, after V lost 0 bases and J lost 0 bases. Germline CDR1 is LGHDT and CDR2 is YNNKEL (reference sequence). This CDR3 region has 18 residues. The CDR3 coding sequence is TGTGCCAGCAGCCAAGAACGTGGGACTAGCTTCAGCTCCTACGAGCAGTACTTC. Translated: CASSQERGTSFSSYEQYF.

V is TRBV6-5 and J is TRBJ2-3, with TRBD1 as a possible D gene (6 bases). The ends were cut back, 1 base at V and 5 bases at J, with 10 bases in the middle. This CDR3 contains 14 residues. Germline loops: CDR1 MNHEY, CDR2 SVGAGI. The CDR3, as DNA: TGTGCCAGCAGTTACTTAGGGGGTCTAGATACGCAGTATTTT. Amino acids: CASSYLGGLDTQYF.

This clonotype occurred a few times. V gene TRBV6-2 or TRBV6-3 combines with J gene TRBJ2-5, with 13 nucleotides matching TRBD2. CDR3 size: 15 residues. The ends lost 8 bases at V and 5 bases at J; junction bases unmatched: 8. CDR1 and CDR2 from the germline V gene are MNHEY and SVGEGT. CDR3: CASRGLAGRLETQYF. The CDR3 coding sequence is TGTGCCAGCCGGGGACTAGCGGGACGGTTGGAGACCCAGTACTTC.

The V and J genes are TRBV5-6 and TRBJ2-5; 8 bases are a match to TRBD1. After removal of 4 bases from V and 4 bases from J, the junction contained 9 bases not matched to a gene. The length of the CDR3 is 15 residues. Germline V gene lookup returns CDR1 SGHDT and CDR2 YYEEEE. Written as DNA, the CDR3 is TGTGCCAGCAGCCTACCGCAGGGGGCGGGAGAGACCCAGTACTTC. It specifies CASSLPQGAGETQYF.

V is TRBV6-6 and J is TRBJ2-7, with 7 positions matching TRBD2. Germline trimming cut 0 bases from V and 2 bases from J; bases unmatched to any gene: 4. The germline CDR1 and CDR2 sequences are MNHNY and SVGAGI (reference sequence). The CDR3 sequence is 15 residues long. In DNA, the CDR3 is TGTGCCAGCAGTTACTCAGGCGGGGGTCCCTACGAGCAGTACTTC. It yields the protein CASSYSGGGPYEQYF.

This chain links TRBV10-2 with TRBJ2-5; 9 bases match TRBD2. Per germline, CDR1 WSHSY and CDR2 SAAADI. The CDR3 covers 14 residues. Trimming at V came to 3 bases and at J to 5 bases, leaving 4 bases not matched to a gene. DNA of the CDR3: TGCGCCAGCAGTGATGCGGGGGGGTCGGAGACCCAGTACTTC. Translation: CASSDAGGSETQYF.

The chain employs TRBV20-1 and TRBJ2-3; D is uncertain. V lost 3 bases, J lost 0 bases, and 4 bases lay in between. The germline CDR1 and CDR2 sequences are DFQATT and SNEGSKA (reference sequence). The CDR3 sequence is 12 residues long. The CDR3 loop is CSASLSTDTQYF. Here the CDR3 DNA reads TGCAGTGCTAGTCTGAGCACAGATACGCAGTATTTT.

CDR3 region: CASSPRAGEAFF. DNA for the CDR3: TGTGCCAGCAGCCCCAGGGCGGGTGAAGCTTTCTTT. The genes are TRBV9 and TRBJ1-1; tentative D call: TRBD1 (5 bases). V lost 4 bases, J lost 7 bases, and 11 bases lay in between. This CDR3 contains 12 residues. Germline V gene sequence: CDR1 SGDLS, CDR2 YYNGEE.

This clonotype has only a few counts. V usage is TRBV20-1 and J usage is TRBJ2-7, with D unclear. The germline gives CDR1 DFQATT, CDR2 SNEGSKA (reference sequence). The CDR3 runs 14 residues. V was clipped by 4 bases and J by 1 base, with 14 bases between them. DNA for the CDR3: TGCAGTGCTACTTGGGGTAAAGGATCCTACGAGCAGTACTTC. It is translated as CSATWGKGSYEQYF.

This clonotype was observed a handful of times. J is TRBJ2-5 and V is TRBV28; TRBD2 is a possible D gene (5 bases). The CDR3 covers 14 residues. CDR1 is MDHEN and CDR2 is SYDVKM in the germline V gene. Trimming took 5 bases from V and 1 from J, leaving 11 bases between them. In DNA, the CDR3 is TGTGCCAGCAGTACTCGTCGGGGCCAAGAGACCCAGTACTTC. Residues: CASSTRRGQETQYF.

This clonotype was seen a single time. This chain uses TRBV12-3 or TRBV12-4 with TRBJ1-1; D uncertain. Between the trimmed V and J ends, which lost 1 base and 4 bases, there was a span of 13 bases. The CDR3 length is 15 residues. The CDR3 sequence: CASSLGPPGRTEAFF. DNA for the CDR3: TGTGCCAGCAGTTTAGGGCCGCCGGGCCGCACTGAAGCTTTCTTT.

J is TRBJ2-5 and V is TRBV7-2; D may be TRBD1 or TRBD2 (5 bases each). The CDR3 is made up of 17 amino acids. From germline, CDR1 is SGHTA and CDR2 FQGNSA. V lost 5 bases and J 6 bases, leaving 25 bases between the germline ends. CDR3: CASSPVSGGSRAKTQYF. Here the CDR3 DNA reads TGTGCCAGCAGCCCCGTTAGTGGGGGATCTCGAGCTAAGACCCAGTACTTC.

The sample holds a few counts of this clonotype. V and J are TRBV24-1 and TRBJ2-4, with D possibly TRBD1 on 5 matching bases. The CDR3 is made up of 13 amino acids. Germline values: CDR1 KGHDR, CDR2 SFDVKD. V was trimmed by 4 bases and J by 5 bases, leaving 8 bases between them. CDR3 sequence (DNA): TGTGCCACCAGTGACCTAGGGGAAAACATTCAGTACTTC. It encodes CATSDLGENIQYF.

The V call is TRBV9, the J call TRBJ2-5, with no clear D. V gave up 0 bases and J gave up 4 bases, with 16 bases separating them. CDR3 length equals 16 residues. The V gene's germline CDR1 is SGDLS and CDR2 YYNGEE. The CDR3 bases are TGTGCCAGCAGCGTAGGGGCCCGGTTTGGTGGAGAGACCCAGTACTTC. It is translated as CASSVGARFGGETQYF.

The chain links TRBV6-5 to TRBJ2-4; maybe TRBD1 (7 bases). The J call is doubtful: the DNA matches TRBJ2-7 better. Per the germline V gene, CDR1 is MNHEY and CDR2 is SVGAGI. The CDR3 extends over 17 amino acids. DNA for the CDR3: TGTGCCAGCAGTCCTCGAATTCCCCCAGGGGGGAACTACGAGCAGTACTTC. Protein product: CASSPRIPPGGNYEQYF.